This T cell receptor beta chain was identified in a study of shared clonotypes between healthy human individuals. This clone was detected once. Other DNA sequences within the sample encode an identical CDR3. CDR1 and CDR2 (germline): MGHRA, YSYEKL. The CDR3 loop spans 15 amino acids. The V and J ends lost 1 base and 3 bases, in that order; junction bases with no gene match: 4. Data came from immunoSEQ multiplex PCR; TCRdb stores just in-frame clones and leaves some out. The repertoire holds about 2 million clones, with approximately 94% as singletons. It was CD45RO-negative cells, positively selected for CCR7, that made up naive CD8 cells, with terminally differentiated effector memory CD45RA+ cells excluded.

This chain links TRBV4-1 with TRBJ2-7; 9 bases are shared with TRBD1. The sequence derives from a man younger than 35 in good health. The material sequenced was naive CD8+ T cells sorted from blood. The CDR3 DNA is TGCGCCAGCAGCCAAGTGGGACAGGGAGACTACGAGCAGTACTTC. Amino acid sequence: CASSQVGQGDYEQYF.